These T cell receptor beta chains were read from a single sample in a study of identifying expanded T cells in peripheral blood. The data were produced by immunoSEQ multiplex PCR, yet TCRdb's version contains in-frame clones alone and is incomplete. The sample holds more than 85,000 clones, more than 70% seen once. Sample: blood. The receptor set was obtained from a person aged 18 to 75 in good health. CDR3s include the opening cysteine and the closing phenylalanine or tryptophan. A D gene is named only where the DNA matches it firmly. Expanded clones get a size class; other rows say once, few or many, or leave the size out.

CDR3 DNA: TGCGCCAGCAGCTTGGGGTTAACGAGCGGGGGCCAAGAGACCCAGTACTTC
CDR3 protein: CASSLGLTSGGQETQYF
clone size: NA
D gene: TRBD2
V gene: TRBV5-1
J gene: TRBJ2-5

CDR3 DNA: TGTGCCAGTAGTCTAGACAGGCCGGGAGAGCTGTTTTTT
CDR3 protein: CASSLDRPGELFF
clone size: NA
D gene: NA
V gene: TRBV19
J gene: TRBJ2-2

CDR3 DNA: TGTGCCAGCGGTCAGGGGGCTTTCGGCTACACCTTC
CDR3 protein: CASGQGAFGYTF
clone size: few
D gene: TRBD1
V gene: TRBV28
J gene: TRBJ1-2

CDR3 DNA: TGTGCCAGCAGGAAGGACAGGGTTGACACTGAAGCTTTCTTT
CDR3 protein: CASRKDRVDTEAFF
clone size: NA
D gene: TRBD1
V gene: TRBV27
J gene: TRBJ1-1

CDR3 DNA: TGTGCCAGCAGCTCCATCGGGGACGAGCAGTACTTC
CDR3 protein: CASSSIGDEQYF
clone size: few
D gene: NA
V gene: TRBV6-6
J gene: TRBJ2-7

CDR3 DNA: TGTGCCAGCAGTCAACAGGGGCGGTCTTCGGGGGATACGCAGTATTTT
CDR3 protein: CASSQQGRSSGDTQYF
clone size: NA
D gene: TRBD1
V gene: TRBV7-9
J gene: TRBJ2-3

CDR3 DNA: TGTGCCAGCAGTCCTTCGAGGACATCCTCATACGAGCAGTACTTC
CDR3 protein: CASSPSRTSSYEQYF
clone size: NA
D gene: NA
V gene: TRBV25-1
J gene: TRBJ2-7

CDR3 DNA: TGCGCCAGCAGCTCACAAAATTTGTTGTCGGAGACCCAGTACTTC
CDR3 protein: CASSSQNLLSETQYF
clone size: NA
D gene: NA
V gene: TRBV5-1
J gene: TRBJ2-5

CDR3 DNA: TGTGCCAGCAGTCCCCGGACAGGAACAGCCTATGGCTACACCTTC
CDR3 protein: CASSPRTGTAYGYTF
clone size: NA
D gene: TRBD1
V gene: TRBV6-5
J gene: TRBJ1-2

CDR3 DNA: TGCGCCAGCAGCGCAGGACAGGGGGCTAACTATGGCTACACCTTC
CDR3 protein: CASSAGQGANYGYTF
clone size: many
D gene: TRBD1
V gene: TRBV5-1
J gene: TRBJ1-2

CDR3 DNA: TGTGCCAGCAGCTTGGATCGGAACCAGGGGAGAAACACCATATATTTT
CDR3 protein: CASSLDRNQGRNTIYF
clone size: few
D gene: NA
V gene: TRBV5-8
J gene: TRBJ1-3

CDR3 DNA: TGTGCCAGCAGCAAAGCAGGGCTAGCGGGAGGGTCGGGCGATGAGCAGTTCTTC
CDR3 protein: CASSKAGLAGGSGDEQFF
clone size: NA
D gene: NA
V gene: TRBV21-1
J gene: TRBJ2-1

CDR3 DNA: TGTGCCAGCAGTGAAAACCCCTCAGGGAACACTGAAGCTTTCTTT
CDR3 protein: CASSENPSGNTEAFF
clone size: many
D gene: NA
V gene: TRBV6-1
J gene: TRBJ1-1

CDR3 DNA: TGTGCCAGCAGCAAAAACCGCCTAGACGGACCCCTCCACTTT
CDR3 protein: CASSKNRLDGPLHF
clone size: NA
D gene: NA
V gene: TRBV11-1
J gene: TRBJ1-6

CDR3 DNA: TGTGCCAGCAGCTTAGGGCGGGACCCCATTCAGTACTTC
CDR3 protein: CASSLGRDPIQYF
clone size: NA
D gene: NA
V gene: TRBV7-9
J gene: TRBJ2-4

CDR3 DNA: TGTGCCTGCCGGGACAGGGGGCAGAACTATGGCTACACCTTC
CDR3 protein: CACRDRGQNYGYTF
clone size: NA
D gene: TRBD1
V gene: TRBV6-5
J gene: TRBJ1-2

CDR3 DNA: TGTGCCAGCAGCCAATCTTCGGCCTCCAGGGCCGAAGCTGAAGCTTTCTTT
CDR3 protein: CASSQSSASRAEAEAFF
clone size: NA
D gene: NA
V gene: TRBV4-2
J gene: TRBJ1-1